These T cell receptor beta chains were read from a single sample in a study of identical twins. MiXCR was run by TCRdb on the 5' RACE reads, yielding one entry per CDR3 protein. The sample holds about 700,000 distinct CDR3 sequences; 5.5% to 6.5% are singletons and the top ten take under 2%. Source material: naive T cells sorted from blood. The receptor source for this set is a man aged 18-30 years in good health. Each CDR3 is given with its conserved first and last residue. D genes are given only for firm matches. Not all rows give a size; the values are once, few, many and, for expanded clones, a class.

>TRBV19|TRBJ1-3|few|.|13
CASQTLSGNTIYF
TGTGCCAGCCAGACCCTCTCTGGAAACACCATATATTTT
>TRBV20-1|TRBJ2-3|many|.|14
CSAIRSPGTDTQYF
TGCAGTGCTATCAGGTCTCCGGGCACAGATACGCAGTATTTT
>TRBV12-3/TRBV12-4|TRBJ2-2|many|.|15
CASSPQGSSAGELFF
TGTGCCAGCAGCCCCCAGGGAAGTTCGGCCGGGGAGCTGTTTTTT
>TRBV29-1|TRBJ2-1|many|TRBD2|16
CSVTGTSGSSYNEQFF
TGCAGCGTCACCGGGACTAGCGGGAGCTCCTACAATGAGCAGTTCTTC
>TRBV20-1|TRBJ2-7|few|TRBD2|16
CSARGSWTSGSYEQYF
TGCAGTGCTAGAGGTTCCTGGACTAGCGGGAGTTACGAGCAGTACTTC
>TRBV18|TRBJ2-3|.|.|16
CASSPVAGPSTDTQYF
TGTGCCAGCTCACCCGTCGCGGGGCCTAGCACAGATACGCAGTATTTT
>TRBV29-1|TRBJ2-7|many|TRBD2|11
CSVWEGLLQYF
TGCAGCGTCTGGGAGGGCTTGTTGCAGTACTTC
>TRBV10-2|TRBJ1-1|few|.|14
CASTERSRNTEAFF
TGCGCCAGCACGGAGAGGTCCCGGAACACTGAAGCTTTCTTT
>TRBV6-5|TRBJ2-2|many|.|13
CASSSRFTGELFF
TGTGCCAGCAGTTCTAGGTTTACTGGGGAGCTGTTTTTT
>TRBV12-5|TRBJ2-1|.|TRBD2|13
CASGLGPGLYQFF
TGTGCTAGTGGTTTGGGCCCGGGACTATACCAGTTCTTC
>TRBV29-1|TRBJ2-4|.|.|13
CSVAGLTKNIQYF
TGCAGCGTTGCTGGGCTGACCAAAAACATTCAGTACTTC
>TRBV12-3/TRBV12-4|TRBJ2-2|few|TRBD2|16
CASSAGTSGLGGELFF
TGTGCCAGCAGTGCTGGGACTAGCGGGCTTGGCGGGGAGCTGTTTTTT
>TRBV5-1|TRBJ2-3|many|.|15
CASRAEPSSTDTQYF
TGCGCCAGCAGGGCTGAGCCCTCTAGCACAGATACGCAGTATTTT
>TRBV28|TRBJ2-1|.|TRBD1|12
CASRTTGGLVFF
TGTGCCAGCAGGACCACAGGGGGCTTGGTGTTCTTC
>TRBV4-1|TRBJ2-3|many|TRBD1|15
CASSLIGGTGDTQYF
TGCGCCAGCAGCCTTATAGGGGGCACGGGAGATACGCAGTATTTT
>TRBV4-2|TRBJ2-7|few|.|18
CASSQDGIGLGESYEQYF
TGTGCCAGCAGCCAAGATGGAATTGGGTTGGGGGAGTCCTACGAGCAGTACTTC
>TRBV12-3/TRBV12-4|TRBJ2-1|many|TRBD2|16
CASYPEGAGAYNEQFF
TGTGCCAGCTACCCCGAGGGAGCGGGAGCCTACAATGAGCAGTTCTTC
>TRBV4-3|TRBJ2-2|many|.|14
CASSQDGVPGELFF
TGCGCCAGCAGCCAAGACGGGGTCCCCGGGGAGCTGTTTTTT
>TRBV5-1|TRBJ2-3|few|TRBD2|15
CASSFSGSREDTQYF
TGCGCCAGCAGCTTTAGCGGGTCTCGGGAAGATACGCAGTATTTT
>TRBV7-6|TRBJ2-5|.|.|13
CASSTFVGETQYF
TGTGCCAGCAGCACCTTCGTGGGGGAGACCCAGTACTTC
>TRBV29-1|TRBJ1-5|many|.|13
CSVVITAGEPQHF
TGCAGCGTTGTAATAACGGCAGGGGAGCCCCAGCATTTT
>TRBV20-1|TRBJ1-2|few|.|12
CSARDNNYGYTF
TGCAGTGCTAGGGACAATAACTATGGCTACACCTTC
>TRBV5-5|TRBJ2-7|many|.|14
CASSLTEINHEQYF
TGTGCCAGCAGCTTGACAGAGATCAACCACGAGCAGTACTTC
>TRBV5-1|TRBJ2-7|.|TRBD2|15
CASSRNLAGVGEQYF
TGCGCCAGCAGCCGAAACCTAGCGGGAGTTGGCGAGCAGTACTTC
>TRBV24-1|TRBJ2-7|many|.|13
CATSVSGTYEQYF
TGTGCCACCAGTGTCTCGGGGACCTACGAGCAGTACTTC
>TRBV7-2|TRBJ2-6|.|TRBD2|18
CASSLAAGGISGANVLTF
TGTGCCAGCAGCTTAGCGGCGGGAGGTATCTCTGGGGCCAACGTCCTGACTTTC
>TRBV5-6|TRBJ1-1|.|TRBD1|15
CASSAGDRRGTEAFF
TGTGCCAGCAGCGCAGGGGACAGGCGGGGCACTGAAGCTTTCTTT
>TRBV6-5|TRBJ2-7|.|.|14
CASSLASARDEQYF
TGTGCCAGCAGTTTAGCGTCCGCCAGGGACGAGCAGTACTTC
>TRBV9|TRBJ2-7|many|.|15
CASSVTPQRHYEQYF
TGTGCCAGCAGCGTAACGCCACAGAGACATTACGAGCAGTACTTC
>TRBV5-1|TRBJ2-4|many|.|16
CASSPGAGRAKNIQYF
TGCGCCAGCAGCCCCGGGGCAGGACGGGCCAAAAACATTCAGTACTTC
>TRBV4-3|TRBJ2-7|few|TRBD1|15
CASSQEGGTGDEQYF
TGCGCCAGCAGCCAAGAAGGGGGGACAGGGGATGAGCAGTACTTC
>TRBV7-2|TRBJ2-1|.|TRBD2|18
CASSLALGRGPLYNEQFF
TGTGCCAGCAGCTTAGCCCTCGGGAGGGGCCCCCTCTACAATGAGCAGTTCTTC
>TRBV2|TRBJ2-1|.|.|13
CASSETELYEQFF
TGTGCCAGCAGTGAAACGGAGCTGTACGAGCAGTTCTTC
>TRBV20-1|TRBJ2-3|many|TRBD2|14
CSARTSGNSDTQYF
TGCAGTGCTAGGACTAGCGGGAACTCAGATACGCAGTATTTT
>TRBV27|TRBJ2-1|.|TRBD1|15
CASSLSGTGKNEQFF
TGTGCCAGCAGTTTATCGGGGACAGGGAAGAATGAGCAGTTCTTC
>TRBV29-1|TRBJ2-3|few|.|13
CSSIVRGSDTQYF
TGCAGCTCAATCGTCCGTGGTTCAGATACGCAGTATTTT
>TRBV6-2/TRBV6-3|TRBJ1-1|few|.|17
CASTPLPGRPGNTEAFF
TGTGCCAGCACCCCGCTACCGGGGAGGCCTGGGAACACTGAAGCTTTCTTT